The 24 T cell receptor beta chains given below trace back to one sample, sequenced in a study of T-cell reconstitution after alpha-beta-depleted transplantation in children. Preparation of the TCRbeta library involved a method that used unique molecular identifiers. In TCRdb, the PCR reads were re-called with MiXCR into one record per CDR3 protein. The repertoire holds roughly 420,000 distinct CDR3 sequences, with around 15% as singletons. The sequenced sample was PBMCs, mostly from graft donor cells, obtained 360 days after TCRalphabeta/CD19-depleted stem cell transplant. Receptors were obtained from a boy younger than two who had a stem cell transplant for Wiskott-Aldrich syndrome, so the T cells may come from the graft donor.

This chain uses TRBV5-1 with TRBJ2-2, with TRBD1 as a possible D gene (6 bases). Trimming removed 3 bases from V and 4 bases from J, with 13 bases in between. This CDR3 is built from 15 residues. The V gene's germline CDR1 is SGHRS and CDR2 YFSETQ. The CDR3 bases are TGCGCCAGCAGCTCTCGGACAGACCTCACCGGGGAGCTGTTTTTT. This translates into CASSSRTDLTGELFF.

The chain has TRBV19 and TRBJ2-2; TRBD1 or TRBD2 may be the D gene (5 bases each). Trimming pared 8 bases from V and 0 bases from J, leaving 13 bases between. This CDR3 has 15 residues. The germline CDR1 and CDR2 sequences are LNHDA and SQIVND (reference sequence). The CDR3 sequence: CASVIGTSNTGELFF. Written as DNA, the CDR3 is TGTGCCAGTGTTATCGGGACCTCGAACACCGGGGAGCTGTTTTTT. The complete variable domain, with remaining parts taken from reference TRBV19 and TRBJ2-2, reads DGGITQSPKYLFRKEGQNVTLSCEQNLNHDAMYWYRQDPGQGLRLIYYSQIVNDFQKGDIAEGYSVSREKKESFPLTVTSAQKNPTAFYLCASVIGTSNTGELFFGEGSRLTVL.

This clonotype was found a few times. This rearrangement joins TRBV9 to TRBJ2-2; D is possibly TRBD1 (5 bases). V lost 0 bases, J lost 2 bases, and 5 bases lay in between. The germline V gene has CDR1 SGDLS and CDR2 YYNGEE. The CDR3 totals 14 residues. CDR3 sequence reads: CASSVGTNTGELFF. DNA of the CDR3: TGTGCCAGCAGCGTAGGGACAAACACCGGGGAGCTGTTTTTT.

The sample holds a few counts of this clonotype. The chain combines TRBV20-1 with TRBJ2-1; D is unresolved. V lost 3 bases, J lost 0 bases, and 9 bases lay in between. The CDR3 has 14 residues. Per germline, CDR1 DFQATT and CDR2 SNEGSKA (reference sequence). For the CDR3, the DNA is TGCAGTGCTAGCGACCAGAGCTCCTACAATGAGCAGTTCTTC. Protein sequence: CSASDQSSYNEQFF.

This CDR3 reads CASSRTGPQGMWEQFF. The CDR3, as DNA: TGTGCCAGCAGCCGCACGGGACCACAGGGTATGTGGGAGCAGTTCTTC. The V and J genes are TRBV7-7 and TRBJ2-1, with D possibly being TRBD1 (6 bases). The CDR3 covers 16 residues. Germline V CDR1 and CDR2: SSHAT, FNYEAQ (reference sequence). V was cut by 5 bases and J by 10 bases, with 24 bases left in between.

The chain has TRBV28 and TRBJ1-4, with 7 bases matching TRBD1. The CDR3 has 15 amino acids. V dropped 2 bases and J dropped 4; count of bases not matched to a gene: 4. Looked up from germline, CDR1 is MDHEN and CDR2 is SYDVKM. The CDR3 nucleotides read TGTGCCAGCAGTTTAAGGACAGGTGATAATGAAAAACTGTTTTTT. Translated, it gives CASSLRTGDNEKLFF.

This chain links TRBV28 with TRBJ2-1; a weak D match, TRBD1 (5 bases). CDR3 length: 14 residues. CDR1 and CDR2 from the germline V gene are MDHEN and SYDVKM. Trimming left V 7 bases short and J 8 bases short, with 18 bases between. The CDR3 spells CASMRQGPRDEQFF. For the CDR3, the DNA is TGTGCCAGCATGAGGCAGGGCCCTAGGGATGAGCAGTTCTTC. The complete variable domain, with remaining parts taken from reference TRBV28 and TRBJ2-1, reads DVKVTQSSRYLVKRTGEKVFLECVQDMDHENMFWYRQDPGLGLRLIYFSYDVKMKEKGDIPEGYSVSREKKERFSLILESASTNQTSMYLCASMRQGPRDEQFFGPGTRLTVL.

This chain links TRBV9 with TRBJ2-3; 7 nucleotides align to TRBD2. CDR3 length equals 17 residues. The germline V gene encodes CDR1 SGDLS and CDR2 YYNGEE. Unmatched junction bases numbered 13, after V lost 4 bases and J lost 2 bases. CDR3 in DNA: TGTGCCAGCAGCTCCGGACTAGTCAAACAAAACACAGATACGCAGTATTTT. Its translation is CASSSGLVKQNTDTQYF.

This clonotype was seen repeatedly, ten times or more. The chain combines TRBV7-8 with TRBJ1-5, with D hard to call. The CDR3 is 13 residues long. V was cut by 1 base and J by 7 bases, with 8 bases left in between. Germline V CDR1 and CDR2: SGHVS, FQNEAQ. The CDR3 bases are TGTGCCAGCAGCTTAGGTATGGAACAGCCCCAGCATTTT. Translation: CASSLGMEQPQHF.

In its sample, this clonotype was seen a few times. The chain links TRBV5-1 to TRBJ2-5; 11 bases are shared with TRBD2. J gave up 3 bases and V 4 bases, and 5 bases lay outside the gene matches. Germline loops: CDR1 SGHRS, CDR2 YFSETQ. CDR3 length: 15 residues. Here the CDR3 DNA reads TGCGCCAGCAGCCTACTAGCGGGAGTAAAAGAGACCCAGTACTTC. This codes for CASSLLAGVKETQYF.

The chain employs TRBV10-3 and TRBJ1-5; 7 bases line up with TRBD1. V gave up 3 bases and J gave up 3 bases; unmatched junction bases: 2. From germline, CDR1 is ENHRY and CDR2 SYGVKD. The CDR3 contains 14 residues. The chain's CDR3 is CAISDDRDNQPQHF. CDR3 DNA: TGTGCCATCAGTGACGACAGGGACAATCAGCCCCAGCATTTT.

In this sample, this clonotype turned up a few times. Sequence at one end of the junction differs from germline and may be a read error. The chain employs TRBV20-1 and TRBJ2-5; 9 nucleotides match TRBD2. The germline V gene encodes CDR1 DFQATT and CDR2 SNEGSKA (reference sequence). The CDR3 is 15 residues long. CDR3 DNA sequence: TGCAGTGCTAAGTTCCTAGCGGGGCGCCCAGAGGCCCAGTACTTC. As protein: CSAKFLAGRPEAQYF.

In this sample, this clonotype turned up a few times. This chain connects TRBV12-3 or TRBV12-4 to TRBJ2-1; TRBD2 matches at 12 bases. The V segment lost 5 bases and the J segment 5 bases; nucleotides outside the gene matches: 13. This CDR3 region has 18 residues. CDR3 nucleotide sequence: TGTGCCAGCAGTCCCTCCGGGCTAGCGGGAGGGGACCACAATGAGCAGTTCTTC. It yields the protein CASSPSGLAGGDHNEQFF.

CDR3: CASSSGGGRAEDTQYF. The CDR3 coding sequence is TGCGCCAGCAGCTCTGGGGGCGGGAGGGCCGAAGATACGCAGTATTTT. J is TRBJ2-3 and V is TRBV5-1, with TRBD2 matching over 9 bases. CDR1 is SGHRS and CDR2 is YFSETQ in the germline V gene. The V gene end was trimmed by 3 bases and the J gene end by 5 bases; junction bases not matched to a gene: 10. The CDR3 sequence is 16 residues long. Full variable domain (missing parts from reference TRBV5-1 and TRBJ2-3): KAGVTQTPRYLIKTRGQQVTLSCSPISGHRSVSWYQQTPGQGLQFLFEYFSETQRNKGNFPGRFSGRQFSNSRSEMNVSTLELGDSALYLCASSSGGGRAEDTQYFGPGTRLTVL.

This clonotype was seen many times. This chain uses TRBV4-2 with TRBJ2-5; the D is unclear. The CDR3 spans 17 residues. V lost 1 base and J lost 2, with 17 bases in between. Germline V gene sequence: CDR1 LGHNA, CDR2 YNFKEQ. CDR3 protein: CASSQVQGGSWQETQYF. CDR3 bases: TGTGCCAGCAGCCAAGTTCAAGGTGGATCATGGCAAGAGACCCAGTACTTC.

This clonotype was seen more than once but under ten times. The chain employs TRBV27 and TRBJ2-7; D may correspond to TRBD1 or TRBD2 (5 bases each). Germline CDR1 and CDR2: MNHEY and SMNVEV (reference sequence). This CDR3 has 15 residues. Trimming took off 5 bases at V and 2 bases at J, with 16 bases between the two ends. The CDR3 DNA reads as TGTGCCAGCAGTACCTTGGGGACCTCCCCCTACGAGCAGTACTTC. This gives the protein CASSTLGTSPYEQYF.

The table lists this clonotype with a few counts. The CDR3 here is CASSYAPRLAKNEQFF. The CDR3 DNA follows: TGTGCCAGCAGTTACGCCCCGAGGCTAGCGAAAAATGAGCAGTTCTTC. V is TRBV6-2 or TRBV6-3 and J is TRBJ2-1; tentative D call: TRBD2 (6 bases). The germline V gene has CDR1 MNHEY and CDR2 SVGEGT. V was pared by 2 bases and J by 7 bases, with 18 bases between. The CDR3 contains 16 residues.

The chain is built from TRBV7-2 and TRBJ1-6; a weak D match, TRBD1 (5 bases). The germline V gene has CDR1 SGHTA and CDR2 FQGNSA. The CDR3 runs 16 residues. The V gene lost 1 base and the J gene lost 4 bases, with 11 bases spanning the gap. CDR3 sequence (DNA): TGTGCCAGCAGCTTAGGATTTGGACATTATAATTCACCCCTCCACTTT. This codes for CASSLGFGHYNSPLHF.

The chain combines TRBV24-1 with TRBJ2-2, with D hard to call. The CDR3 is made up of 12 amino acids. Germline CDR1 KGHDR, CDR2 SFDVKD. The V end was cut by 4 bases, the J end by 8 bases, with 7 bases between. CDR3 loop: CATSDPRGELFF. The CDR3 coding sequence is TGTGCCACCAGTGACCCCAGGGGGGAGCTGTTTTTT.

This clonotype has just a few counts. The CDR3 is CSASISGLAGVYGQFF. The DNA for the CDR3 is TGCAGTGCTAGTATCTCAGGGCTAGCGGGAGTCTATGGGCAGTTCTTC. The rearrangement joins TRBV20-1 to TRBJ2-1; 10 nucleotides match TRBD2. V trimming: 3 bases; J trimming: 12 bases; junction bases outside the gene matches: 17. The CDR3 totals 16 residues. Germline loops: CDR1 DFQATT, CDR2 SNEGSKA (reference sequence).

This rearrangement joins TRBV5-1 to TRBJ2-1; 9 positions agree with TRBD1. V dropped 4 bases and J dropped 7; count of bases not matched to a gene: 12. The germline V gene encodes CDR1 SGHRS and CDR2 YFSETQ. This CDR3 is 16 amino acids long. The CDR3 DNA sequence: TGCGCCAGCAGCAGTATCACAGGGGGCATAAATAATGAGCAGTTCTTC. Protein product: CASSSITGGINNEQFF.

This clonotype was seen at least ten times. The junction departs from germline at one end; a sequencing error may be responsible. V and J are TRBV5-1 and TRBJ2-7; 7 bases line up with TRBD1. Germline values: CDR1 SGHRS, CDR2 YFSETQ. The CDR3 is 14 residues long. The DNA of the CDR3 is TGTGCCAGCAGCTTGGACAGGTCTTCCTACGAGCAGTACTTC. Translating gives CASSLDRSSYEQYF. Full variable domain (remainder filled in from reference TRBV5-1 and TRBJ2-7): KAGVTQTPRYLIKTRGQQVTLSCSPISGHRSVSWYQQTPGQGLQFLFEYFSETQRNKGNFPGRFSGRQFSNSRSEMNVSTLELGDSALYLCASSLDRSSYEQYFGPGTRLTVT.

J is TRBJ2-2 and V is TRBV5-1; 9 bases are shared with TRBD2. CDR3 length: 16 amino acids. Trimming cost V 1 base and J 4 bases; bases outside gene matches: 5. Germline lookup yields CDR1 SGHRS and CDR2 YFSETQ. CDR3 DNA sequence: TGCGCCAGCAGCTTGTACAGCGGGGGGTTCACCGGGGAGCTGTTTTTT. It codes for CASSLYSGGFTGELFF.

This chain links TRBV7-9 with TRBJ2-5; 11 bases fit TRBD1. Looked up from germline, CDR1 is SEHNR and CDR2 is FQNEAQ (reference sequence). V trimming: 0 bases; J trimming: 9 bases; junction bases outside the gene matches: 6. This CDR3 contains 15 residues. The CDR3 sequence is CASSLAGTGGVSQYF. The CDR3, as DNA: TGTGCCAGCAGCTTAGCTGGGACAGGGGGAGTTTCCCAGTACTTC.